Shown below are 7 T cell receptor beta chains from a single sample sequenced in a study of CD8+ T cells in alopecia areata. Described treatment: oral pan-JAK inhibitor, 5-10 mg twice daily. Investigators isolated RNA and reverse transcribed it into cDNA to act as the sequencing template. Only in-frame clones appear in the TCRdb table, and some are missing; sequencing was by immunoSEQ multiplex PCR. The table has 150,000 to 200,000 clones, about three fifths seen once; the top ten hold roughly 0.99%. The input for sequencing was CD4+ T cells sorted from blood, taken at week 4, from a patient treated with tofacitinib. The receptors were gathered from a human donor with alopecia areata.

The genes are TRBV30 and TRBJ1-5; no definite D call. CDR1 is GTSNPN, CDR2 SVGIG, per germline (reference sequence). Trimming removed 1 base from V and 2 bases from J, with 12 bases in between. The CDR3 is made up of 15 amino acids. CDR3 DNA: TGTGCCTGGAGTGGCGTGGGGAAGGGCAATCAGCCCCAGCATTTT. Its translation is CAWSGVGKGNQPQHF.

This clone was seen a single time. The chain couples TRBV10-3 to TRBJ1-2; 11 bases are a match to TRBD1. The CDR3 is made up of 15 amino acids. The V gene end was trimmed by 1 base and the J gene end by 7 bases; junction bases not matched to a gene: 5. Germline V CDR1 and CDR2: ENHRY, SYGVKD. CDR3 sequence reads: CAISELGQGAPGYTF. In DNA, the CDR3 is TGTGCCATCAGTGAGTTAGGACAGGGGGCGCCTGGCTACACCTTC.

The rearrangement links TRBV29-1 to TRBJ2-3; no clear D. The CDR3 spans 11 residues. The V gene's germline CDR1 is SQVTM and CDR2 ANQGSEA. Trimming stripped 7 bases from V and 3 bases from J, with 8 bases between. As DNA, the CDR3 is TGCAGCGCTCTGAAGACAGATACGCAGTATTTT. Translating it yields CSALKTDTQYF.

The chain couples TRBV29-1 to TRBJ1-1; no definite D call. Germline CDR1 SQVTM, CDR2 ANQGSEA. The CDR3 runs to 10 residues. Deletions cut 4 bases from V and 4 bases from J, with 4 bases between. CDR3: CSVAVTEAFF. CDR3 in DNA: TGCAGCGTTGCCGTCACTGAAGCTTTCTTT.

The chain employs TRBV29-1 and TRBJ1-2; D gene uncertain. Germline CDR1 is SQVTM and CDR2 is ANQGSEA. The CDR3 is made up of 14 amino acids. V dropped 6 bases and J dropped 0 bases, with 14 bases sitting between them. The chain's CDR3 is CSVTKTAANYGYTF. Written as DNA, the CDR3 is TGCAGCGTGACAAAGACGGCGGCTAACTATGGCTACACCTTC.

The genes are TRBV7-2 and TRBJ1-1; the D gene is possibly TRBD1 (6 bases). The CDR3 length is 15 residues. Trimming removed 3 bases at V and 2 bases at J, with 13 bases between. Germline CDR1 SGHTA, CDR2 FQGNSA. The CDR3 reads CASSFKRDTNTEAFF. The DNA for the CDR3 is TGTGCCAGCAGCTTCAAACGGGACACCAACACTGAAGCTTTCTTT.

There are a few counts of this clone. The CDR3 reads CASSVRPTDTQYF. The CDR3 bases are TGTGCCAGCAGCGTGAGACCCACAGATACGCAGTATTTT. The rearrangement joins TRBV9 to TRBJ2-3; D gene unclear. CDR3 length: 13 residues. Germline lookup yields CDR1 SGDLS and CDR2 YYNGEE. V was pared by 2 bases and J by 2 bases, with 6 bases between.